Presented here are 3 T cell receptor beta chains from one specimen sequenced in a study of cytomegalovirus exposure and HLA in healthy donors. Researchers ran the PCR with 60 Vbeta and 13 Jbeta primers. Profiling relied on immunoSEQ multiplex PCR, and the TCRdb table lists in-frame clones only, not all of them. The profile covers 35,000 to 45,000 clones, with roughly four fifths appearing a single time and about a tenth taken by the ten largest. Sequencing input: PBMCs. These receptors were taken from a woman aged 40 to 55 in good health and CMV-seronegative.

V is TRBV21-1 and J is TRBJ2-1; the D call TRBD2 from the table was never checked on the DNA. TRBV21-1 corresponds to a pseudogene. There are 15 residues in the CDR3. CDR3 in DNA: TGTGCCAGCAATACGACTAAGAAACACTACAATGAGCAGTTCTTC. Its translation is CASNTTKKHYNEQFF.

The chain is built from TRBV11-2 and TRBJ2-3; the D is unclear. V was pared by 5 bases and J by 2 bases, with 14 bases between. This CDR3 is built from 15 residues. Germline lookup yields CDR1 SGHAT and CDR2 FQNNGV. The CDR3 nucleotides read TGTGCCAGCAGCGCTGAGCAGACTCACACAGATACGCAGTATTTT. Protein product: CASSAEQTHTDTQYF.

This clone was seen more than once but under ten times. This chain uses TRBV4-3 with TRBJ2-6; D is unresolved. This CDR3 spans 17 amino acids. CDR1 is LGHNA, CDR2 YSLEER, per germline. V lost 1 base to trimming and J lost 0 bases, with 10 bases between them. The CDR3 is CASSQVVGDSGANVLTF. The CDR3 DNA reads as TGCGCCAGCAGCCAAGTGGTCGGAGACTCTGGGGCCAACGTCCTGACTTTC.